The 24 T cell receptor beta chains listed next were all sequenced from one sample in a study of identifying expanded T cells in peripheral blood. TCRdb's copy holds only in-frame clones and misses some; the assay was immunoSEQ multiplex PCR. Here the sample spans about 94,000 clones, 70% to 90% being singletons. The sample comprised blood. These receptors came from a person aged 18 to 75 in good health.

The CDR3 is CASSLGDRLTYNEQFF. The CDR3 DNA reads as TGTGCCAGCAGCTTAGGTGACAGGCTGACCTACAATGAGCAGTTCTTC. The chain recombines TRBV13 with TRBJ2-1, with D perhaps TRBD1 (6 bases). The germline V and J ends were trimmed by 0 bases and 2 bases, with 11 bases remaining between them. Germline lookup yields CDR1 PRHDT and CDR2 FYEKMQ (reference sequence). This CDR3 contains 16 residues.

This rearrangement joins TRBV10-2 to TRBJ1-5; D is uncertain. Trimming shortened V by 0 bases and J by 3 bases, and 12 bases separated the two germline ends. CDR3 length: 16 residues. Germline V gene data show CDR1 as WSHSY and CDR2 as SAAADI. CDR3 in amino acids: CASSESRWQINQPQHF. The CDR3, as DNA: TGCGCCAGCAGTGAGTCCCGGTGGCAAATCAATCAGCCCCAGCATTTT.

This chain joins TRBV10-3 and TRBJ1-2; D is unresolved. The CDR3 spans 12 residues. Deletions cut 5 bases from V and 4 bases from J, with 8 bases between. Looked up from germline, CDR1 is ENHRY and CDR2 is SYGVKD. This chain's CDR3 is CAISNSSYGYTF. The CDR3 nucleotides are TGTGCCATCAGTAACAGTAGCTATGGCTACACCTTC.

The CDR3 DNA sequence: TGTGCCAGCAGCGTAGGTCCAGGGGACTACTATGGCTACACCTTC. Translating it yields CASSVGPGDYYGYTF. The V and J genes are TRBV7-3 and TRBJ1-2; TRBD1 might be the D (6 bases). The CDR3 is 15 amino acids. CDR1 SGHTA and CDR2 FQGTGA come from the germline V gene. V lost 5 bases and J lost 3, with 16 bases in between.

The chain carries TRBV18 and TRBJ1-5; 8 bases align to TRBD1. The germline gives CDR1 KGHSH, CDR2 LQKENI. The CDR3 covers 16 residues. V was pared by 2 bases and J by 5 bases, with 8 bases of the junction left unmatched. The CDR3 sequence is CASSPLGTGPYQPQHF. CDR3 coding DNA: TGTGCCAGCTCACCATTAGGGACAGGCCCGTATCAGCCCCAGCATTTT.

Remarks on this clone: This CDR3 is also generated by other DNA sequences in the sample. The V gene is TRBV7-9, the J gene TRBJ1-2, with 10 positions matching TRBD1. The CDR3 contains 14 residues. V dropped 5 bases and J dropped 3; count of bases not matched to a gene: 3. Per the germline V gene, CDR1 is SEHNR and CDR2 is FQNEAQ (reference sequence). The CDR3 region is CASSLGQGDYGYTF. Written as DNA, the CDR3 is TGTGCCAGCAGCCTCGGACAGGGGGACTATGGCTACACCTTC.

V is TRBV5-1 and J is TRBJ2-3; TRBD2 matches 12 bases. CDR3 length: 17 residues. V was pared by 0 bases and J by 0 bases, with 2 bases of the junction left unmatched. The germline V gene encodes CDR1 SGHRS and CDR2 YFSETQ. CDR3 sequence (DNA): TGCGCCAGCAGCTTGGGGGGACTAGCGGGCAGCACAGATACGCAGTATTTT. Residues: CASSLGGLAGSTDTQYF.

The chain joins TRBV19 to TRBJ2-7; TRBD1 matches at 9 bases. Germline CDR1 reads LNHDA; CDR2 reads SQIVND (reference sequence). This CDR3 is 13 amino acids long. After removal of 3 bases from V and 6 bases from J, the junction contained 3 bases not matched to a gene. The CDR3 nucleotides are TGTGCCAGTAGTATCGACAGGGGGTCCGAGCAGTACTTC. Protein: CASSIDRGSEQYF.

V gene TRBV6-1 combines with J gene TRBJ2-7; unclear D gene. The V and J ends lost 2 bases and 6 bases respectively, with 8 bases between them. CDR1 MNHNS and CDR2 SASEGT come from the germline V gene. The CDR3 contains 12 residues. The CDR3: CASSETWIEQYF. CDR3 DNA sequence: TGTGCCAGCAGTGAAACCTGGATCGAGCAGTACTTC.

V is TRBV10-3 and J is TRBJ2-1; D is perhaps TRBD2 (6 bases). The germline V gene encodes CDR1 ENHRY and CDR2 SYGVKD. Trimming pared 11 bases from V and 7 bases from J, leaving 30 bases between. This CDR3 spans 17 amino acids. CDR3 sequence: CAVLPISSGGLTNEQFF. CDR3 sequence (DNA): TGTGCCGTACTCCCCATTAGTAGCGGTGGATTAACGAATGAGCAGTTCTTC.

This chain links TRBV9 with TRBJ2-7; a possible D gene is TRBD1 (5 bases). This CDR3 has 14 amino acids. CDR1 and CDR2 from the germline V gene are SGDLS and YYNGEE. Trimming stripped 4 bases from V and 5 bases from J, with 16 bases between. The CDR3 DNA reads as TGTGCCAGCAGCCCTCCTCTGGGGCTCCACGAGCAGTACTTC. Its translation is CASSPPLGLHEQYF.

The chain is built from TRBV18 and TRBJ1-5, with TRBD1 identical over 7 bases. The CDR3 has 16 residues. The V gene end was trimmed by 1 base and the J gene end by 6 bases; junction bases not matched to a gene: 9. The germline CDR1 and CDR2 sequences are KGHSH and LQKENI. The CDR3: CASSPQSGTAAQPQHF. CDR3 nucleotide sequence: TGTGCCAGCTCACCACAATCTGGGACAGCGGCTCAGCCCCAGCATTTT. Filled out from reference TRBV18 and TRBJ1-5, the complete variable domain reads NAGVMQNPRHLVRRRGQEARLRCSPMKGHSHVYWYRQLPEEGLKFMVYLQKENIIDESGMPKERFSAEFPKEGPSILRIQQVVRGDSAAYFCASSPQSGTAAQPQHFGDGTRLSIL.

The gene calls are TRBV9 and TRBJ1-2; maybe TRBD1 (5 bases). This CDR3 is built from 13 residues. V was pared by 4 bases and J by 4 bases, with 11 bases between. Germline CDR1 is SGDLS and CDR2 is YYNGEE. The CDR3 is CASSTTAIYGYTF. The CDR3 DNA reads as TGTGCCAGCAGCACGACAGCAATCTATGGCTACACCTTC.

The chain joins TRBV5-1 to TRBJ2-3; 11 bases are shared with TRBD2. In germline, CDR1 is SGHRS, CDR2 YFSETQ. The trim removed 0 bases at V and 0 bases at J, leaving 0 bases unmatched. This CDR3 has 16 residues. The CDR3 reads CASSLGLAGSTDTQYF. CDR3 nucleotide sequence: TGCGCCAGCAGCTTGGGACTAGCGGGGAGCACAGATACGCAGTATTTT.

This chain connects TRBV10-2 to TRBJ2-7; 7 bases map to TRBD1. CDR1 and CDR2 (germline): WSHSY, SAAADI. CDR3 length: 15 amino acids. The ends lost 8 bases at V and 1 base at J; junction bases unmatched: 11. The CDR3 DNA follows: TGCGCCAGCCTCAGTACCGAGGGGGCATCCTACGAGCAGTACTTC. Protein product: CASLSTEGASYEQYF.

The chain is built from TRBV19 and TRBJ2-4; no clear D. The V gene lost 8 bases and the J gene lost 6 bases, with 14 bases spanning the gap. The germline V gene has CDR1 LNHDA and CDR2 SQIVND (reference sequence). CDR3 size: 13 residues. CDR3 sequence: CASGGSSGNIQYF. CDR3 in DNA: TGTGCCAGTGGCGGCTCTTCGGGAAACATTCAGTACTTC.

The gene calls are TRBV11-2 and TRBJ2-1; no clear D. Deletions cut 9 bases from V and 1 base from J, with 10 bases between. The CDR3 is 13 residues long. Looked up from germline, CDR1 is SGHAT and CDR2 is FQNNGV. CDR3 nucleotides: TGTGCCAGTCGAAACCGTTCCTACAATGAGCAGTTCTTC. Amino acids: CASRNRSYNEQFF.

The V and J genes are TRBV10-2 and TRBJ1-2, with unresolved D. V was pared by 10 bases and J by 7 bases, with 13 bases between. The CDR3 has 11 residues. Looked up from germline, CDR1 is WSHSY and CDR2 is SAAADI. CDR3 residues: CATGREGGYTF. The CDR3 bases are TGCGCCACTGGCCGGGAGGGTGGCTACACCTTC.

The chain is built from TRBV27 and TRBJ2-7; D is perhaps TRBD1 (5 bases). There are 13 residues in the CDR3. Germline CDR1 MNHEY, CDR2 SMNVEV (reference sequence). The V and J ends lost 3 bases and 3 bases respectively, with 9 bases between them. CDR3 sequence reads: CASSLEGVYEQYF. The CDR3 DNA reads TGTGCCAGCAGTTTGGAAGGGGTCTACGAGCAGTACTTC.

V and J are TRBV6-1 and TRBJ2-4; the D is unclear. From germline, CDR1 is MNHNS and CDR2 SASEGT. The V and J ends lost 1 base and 0 bases respectively, with 1 base between them. CDR3 length: 13 residues. CDR3 sequence reads: CASSEVAKNIQYF. Written as DNA, the CDR3 is TGTGCCAGCAGTGAAGTAGCCAAAAACATTCAGTACTTC.

The chain has TRBV7-6 and TRBJ2-3; TRBD1 aligns across 9 bases. V lost 4 bases, J lost 5 bases, and 4 bases stayed unmatched. Per the germline V gene, CDR1 is SGHVS and CDR2 is FNYEAQ. This CDR3 is built from 14 residues. The CDR3 nucleotides read TGTGCCAGCAGCTCCGGACAGGGGATAGATACGCAGTATTTT. Amino acids: CASSSGQGIDTQYF.

The V gene is TRBV2, the J gene TRBJ1-2; tentatively, D is TRBD1 (6 bases). Trimming removed 2 bases from V and 5 bases from J, with 15 bases in between. Germline V gene sequence: CDR1 SNHLY, CDR2 FYNNEI. The CDR3 spans 15 residues. The CDR3 protein is CASSEPRGQLYGYTF. CDR3 nucleotides: TGTGCCAGCAGTGAACCCCGGGGACAACTGTATGGCTACACCTTC.

The chain is built from TRBV9 and TRBJ2-7; D is possibly TRBD2 (5 bases). The CDR3 runs to 14 residues. CDR1 and CDR2 from the germline V gene are SGDLS and YYNGEE. Between the trimmed V and J ends, which lost 3 bases and 4 bases, there was a span of 14 bases. The CDR3 sequence is CASSERLDGYEQYF. The DNA of the CDR3 is TGTGCCAGCAGCGAGCGGTTGGATGGGTACGAGCAGTACTTC.

The chain carries TRBV2 and TRBJ1-6; tentative D call: TRBD1 (5 bases). With 4 bases removed from V and 2 bases from J, the gap between germline ends came to 9 bases. The CDR3 contains 15 residues. The germline V gene encodes CDR1 SNHLY and CDR2 FYNNEI. The CDR3 coding sequence is TGTGCCAGCAGTGGGCAGGGACCCTATAATTCACCCCTCCACTTT. Translated, it gives CASSGQGPYNSPLHF.